The next 3 T cell receptor beta chains were all read from a single sample in a study of OX40 agonist ivuxolimab in advanced cancers. Clones were sequenced by immunoSEQ multiplex PCR, and TCRdb holds only the in-frame ones, with some missing. Of some 70,000 clones listed, roughly 89% are singletons. The sample consisted of CD4+ or CD8+ T cells sorted from blood, taken in a trial of the OX40 agonist ivuxolimab. The receptors come from an adult with an advanced solid tumor such as melanoma, head and neck, liver or kidney cancer.

The CDR3 protein is CASSPYKSSNEQYF. The CDR3 bases are TGTGCCAGCAGCCCCTATAAATCAAGCAACGAGCAGTACTTC. The chain carries TRBV5-4 and TRBJ2-7; the D is unclear. V was trimmed by 4 bases and J by 5 bases, leaving 16 bases between them. The CDR3 has 14 residues. CDR1 is SGHNT and CDR2 is YYREEE in the germline V gene (reference sequence).

The J gene is TRBJ2-7, the V gene TRBV29-1, with D perhaps TRBD2 (5 bases). This CDR3 contains 14 residues. CDR1 is SQVTM, CDR2 ANQGSEA, per germline. The germline V and J ends were trimmed by 7 bases and 3 bases, with 19 bases remaining between them. Here the CDR3 reads CSGRGNSFNYEQYF. The CDR3 DNA reads TGCAGCGGTAGAGGGAATAGCTTTAACTACGAGCAGTACTTC.

This clone was seen only a few times. V gene TRBV4-1 combines with J gene TRBJ2-7, with 8 nucleotides matching TRBD1. CDR1 MGHRA and CDR2 YSYEKL come from the germline V gene. V was pared by 4 bases and J by 6 bases, with 8 bases of the junction left unmatched. This CDR3 has 14 residues. CDR3: CASSPPRGLSEQYF. The CDR3 nucleotides read TGCGCCAGCAGCCCGCCCAGGGGGCTCTCCGAGCAGTACTTC.